One and the same sample provided the 3 T cell receptor beta chains below, sequenced in a study of T cells in Graves' hyperthyroidism and ophthalmopathy (dated by TCRdb to 2018 to 2020). Library preparation employed multiplex PCR. Sequenced using an Illumina HiSeq 2000. The TCR beta CDR3 regions were amplified from RNA transcripts. The TCR CDR3 was subjected to a first round of RT-PCR using the HTBI primer set and the Qiagen OneStep RT-PCR kit. TCRdb's own reprocessing of the public reads used fastp at Q25 and MiXCR and kept productive beta chains. Every distinct CDR3 protein forms one entry, paired with its most common genes and DNA. The sample table lists a few hundred thousand distinct CDR3 sequences, about 16% of them with a count of one. In total, the top ten clones hold roughly 29% of the sample. The specimen was blood. These receptor sequences come from a woman aged 25 to 45 with Graves' ophthalmopathy.

The chain combines TRBV27 with TRBJ1-2; unclear D gene. CDR3 length equals 15 residues. Germline CDR1 is MNHEY and CDR2 is SMNVEV (reference sequence). Trimming left V 3 bases short and J 0 bases short, with 11 bases between. The CDR3 bases are TGTGCCAGCAGTTTCGAACCGCAAACTAACTATGGCTACACCTTC. Translation: CASSFEPQTNYGYTF.

In its sample, this clonotype was seen many times. The genes are TRBV6-2 or TRBV6-3 and TRBJ1-2, with 7 bases aligning to TRBD1. Germline V gene data show CDR1 as MNHEY and CDR2 as SVGEGT. J was trimmed by 2 bases and V by 5 bases; bases with no gene match: 11. The CDR3 sequence is 16 residues long. This CDR3 reads CASSATPRQGNYGYTF. The CDR3 DNA reads TGTGCCAGCAGTGCCACGCCGAGACAGGGAAACTATGGCTACACCTTC.

This clonotype occurred a few times. This chain uses TRBV27 with TRBJ2-7; TRBD1 agrees at 7 bases. The germline CDR1 and CDR2 sequences are MNHEY and SMNVEV (reference sequence). CDR3 length equals 14 residues. Losses at the gene ends were 6 bases for V and 3 bases for J; bases not matched to a gene: 8. The chain's CDR3 is CASRGDSWGYEQYF. The CDR3 DNA sequence: TGTGCCAGCAGAGGGGACAGCTGGGGCTACGAGCAGTACTTC.